These 31 T cell receptor beta chains originate from one sample sequenced in a study of blood T cell repertoires in COVID-19. The table came from immunoSEQ multiplex PCR; TCRdb's copy has only in-frame clones and leaves some out. This sample yields 220,000 or so clones, of which 85% to 90% are seen a single time; roughly 15% belongs to the top ten. The material sequenced was PBMCs or T cells enriched from blood (not recorded which). These receptors were collected from a man in his thirties or forties who had been exposed to COVID-19.

The chain uses TRBV4-1 and TRBJ2-7, with D maybe TRBD1 (6 bases). The CDR3 contains 12 residues. CDR1 MGHRA and CDR2 YSYEKL come from the germline V gene. Trimming shortened V by 3 bases and J by 7 bases, and 10 bases separated the two germline ends. Here the CDR3 DNA reads TGCGCCAGCAGCCACATACAGGGAGAGCAGTACTTC. Its translation is CASSHIQGEQYF.

This chain joins TRBV29-1 and TRBJ2-1; TRBD2 might be the D (6 bases). The CDR3 length is 14 residues. V lost 5 bases and J 6 bases, leaving 17 bases between the germline ends. The germline V gene encodes CDR1 SQVTM and CDR2 ANQGSEA. The chain's CDR3 is CSVQESGGINEQFF. In nucleotides, the CDR3 is TGCAGCGTTCAGGAAAGCGGAGGGATCAATGAGCAGTTCTTC.

This chain links TRBV19 with TRBJ1-1, with a weak D call TRBD1 (6 bases). Germline CDR1 and CDR2: LNHDA and SQIVND (reference sequence). Trimming cost V 4 bases and J 4 bases, with 16 bases left between them. CDR3 length: 15 amino acids. CDR3 nucleotide sequence: TGTGCCAGTAGTAGGGCAGGGGAGGGTCGCACTGAAGCTTTCTTT. Translated, it gives CASSRAGEGRTEAFF.

This clone was seen only a few times. Written as DNA, the CDR3 is TGTGCCAGCAGTTATGAAAGCGGGGGCTACTCCTACGAGCAGTACTTC. It translates to CASSYESGGYSYEQYF. V is TRBV6-2 or TRBV6-3 and J is TRBJ2-7, with 8 bases fitting TRBD2. With V trimmed by 3 bases and J by 0 bases, 7 bases remained unmatched. Germline-derived CDR1 and CDR2 are MNHEY and SVGEGT. CDR3 length equals 16 residues.

The chain uses TRBV30 and TRBJ1-1; D may be TRBD1 (5 bases). The CDR3 is 13 residues long. The germline V gene has CDR1 GTSNPN and CDR2 SVGIG (reference sequence). Trimming cost V 3 bases and J 2 bases, with 10 bases left between them. The CDR3 sequence is CAWRAGGNTEAFF. The CDR3 nucleotides read TGTGCCTGGAGGGCGGGGGGAAACACTGAAGCTTTCTTT. The full variable domain, in which reference TRBV30 and TRBJ1-1 provide the parts outside the CDR3, is SQTIHQWPATLVQPVGSPLSLECTVEGTSNPNLYWYRQAAGRGLQLLFYSVGIGQISSEVPQNLSASRPQDRQFILSSKKLLLSDSGFYLCAWRAGGNTEAFFGQGTRLTVV.

The rearrangement uses TRBV5-4 and TRBJ1-1, with 8 positions matching TRBD1. V was pared by 4 bases and J by 9 bases, with 11 bases of the junction left unmatched. The CDR3 extends over 14 amino acids. Germline lookup yields CDR1 SGHNT and CDR2 YYREEE (reference sequence). CDR3 sequence (DNA): TGTGCCAGCAGCCCTCCGGGACAGGACGAGAAAGCTTTCTTT. This translates into CASSPPGQDEKAFF.

V and J are TRBV7-9 and TRBJ1-1; 8 nucleotides align to TRBD1. The CDR3 extends over 17 amino acids. Germline CDR1 SEHNR, CDR2 FQNEAQ (reference sequence). Losses at the gene ends were 5 bases for V and 6 bases for J; bases not matched to a gene: 17. In DNA, the CDR3 is TGTGCCAGCAGCCCTATTGGGGCAGGGGGCAGGGCAGCTGAAGCTTTCTTT. Translating gives CASSPIGAGGRAAEAFF.

This clone was observed a few times. The J gene is TRBJ2-1, the V gene TRBV5-1; 7 bases align to TRBD2. This CDR3 is built from 14 residues. J gave up 5 bases and V 2 bases, and 4 bases lay outside the gene matches. CDR1 SGHRS and CDR2 YFSETQ come from the germline V gene. CDR3 protein: CASSFGGLNNEQFF. The CDR3 coding sequence is TGCGCCAGCAGCTTCGGGGGACTAAACAATGAGCAGTTCTTC.

The chain joins TRBV7-2 to TRBJ2-1; D might be TRBD1 (6 bases). The V end lost 5 bases, the J end lost 12 bases, and 14 bases lay between the germline ends. From germline, CDR1 is SGHTA and CDR2 FQGNSA. The CDR3 length is 12 residues. CDR3 nucleotides: TGTGCCAGCAGCACACAGGGAATGGTGCAGTTCTTC. Amino acid sequence: CASSTQGMVQFF. The complete variable domain, with remaining parts taken from reference TRBV7-2 and TRBJ2-1, reads GAGVSQSPSNKVTEKGKDVELRCDPISGHTALYWYRQSLGQGLEFLIYFQGNSAPDKSGLPSDRFSAERTGGSVSTLTIQRTQQEDSAVYLCASSTQGMVQFFGPGTRLTVL.

V is TRBV5-1 and J is TRBJ1-3; TRBD1 agrees at 8 bases. This CDR3 has 16 residues. Germline V gene data show CDR1 as SGHRS and CDR2 as YFSETQ. The junction had 6 bases not matched to a gene; V was cut back by 4 bases and J by 0 bases. CDR3 coding DNA: TGCGCCAGCAGCCCACCGGACAGGGCCTCTGGAAACACCATATATTTT. Its translation is CASSPPDRASGNTIYF.

A few counts support this clone. The chain carries TRBV7-2 and TRBJ2-3, with 13 bases that match TRBD2. The V gene end was trimmed by 0 bases and the J gene end by 5 bases; junction bases not matched to a gene: 8. The germline CDR1 and CDR2 sequences are SGHTA and FQGNSA. CDR3 length: 18 residues. The CDR3 region has the DNA TGTGCCAGCAGCTTAGCCCCTGGACTAGCGGGGGAAGGAGATACGCAGTATTTT. Its translation is CASSLAPGLAGEGDTQYF.

This chain connects TRBV5-1 to TRBJ1-2, with D possibly matching TRBD1 (5 bases). This CDR3 region has 15 residues. Germline values: CDR1 SGHRS, CDR2 YFSETQ. Trimming shortened V by 2 bases and J by 8 bases, and 19 bases separated the two germline ends. CDR3 in DNA: TGCGCCAGCAGCTTCCAGGGCCCACCCGAGGCCGGCTACACCTTC. Encoded protein: CASSFQGPPEAGYTF.

The V call is TRBV7-9, the J call TRBJ1-2, with D possibly matching TRBD1 (6 bases). CDR3 length: 13 amino acids. CDR1 SEHNR and CDR2 FQNEAQ come from the germline V gene (reference sequence). V gave up 5 bases and J gave up 6 bases, with 13 bases separating them. The CDR3 is CASSPDSLDGYTF. The CDR3 DNA reads as TGTGCCAGCAGCCCGGACAGCCTCGATGGCTACACCTTC.

The gene calls are TRBV6-1 and TRBJ2-7; TRBD2 agrees at 10 bases. V shed 3 bases, J shed 3 bases, and the junction held 5 bases outside the gene matches. CDR3 size: 15 residues. Germline assignment: CDR1 MNHNS and CDR2 SASEGT. The CDR3 loop is CASSERVAGGYEQYF. Here the CDR3 DNA reads TGTGCCAGCAGTGAGCGGGTAGCGGGGGGCTACGAGCAGTACTTC.

The V and J genes are TRBV14 and TRBJ2-3, with 12 bases that match TRBD2. V was pared by 4 bases and J by 1 base, with 21 bases of the junction left unmatched. In germline, CDR1 is SGHDN, CDR2 FVKESK. There are 22 residues in the CDR3. The CDR3 DNA reads as TGTGCCAGCAGCCCGGGGCTACTAGCGGGGGGCCTAGATCTTCGTCGCACAGATACGCAGTATTTT. This encodes CASSPGLLAGGLDLRRTDTQYF.

There are a few counts of this clone. This specimen includes other DNA sequences encoding the same CDR3. V and J are TRBV4-1 and TRBJ2-7, with TRBD1 identical over 10 bases. This CDR3 region has 16 residues. In germline, CDR1 is MGHRA, CDR2 YSYEKL. Unmatched junction bases numbered 9, after V lost 4 bases and J lost 3 bases. The CDR3 DNA reads as TGCGCCAGCAGCCCATCTGGGACAGGGGAAGGCTACGAGCAGTACTTC. It is translated as CASSPSGTGEGYEQYF.

V usage is TRBV19 and J usage is TRBJ1-6, with D possibly being TRBD1 (5 bases). This CDR3 is 13 amino acids long. V lost 5 bases and J lost 13, with 15 bases in between. The germline V gene encodes CDR1 LNHDA and CDR2 SQIVND (reference sequence). The CDR3 is CASSPTPGWPLHF. In nucleotides, the CDR3 is TGTGCCAGTAGTCCTACCCCAGGGTGGCCCCTCCACTTT.

The V gene is TRBV5-8, the J gene TRBJ1-1, with D maybe TRBD1 (5 bases). The CDR3 is 15 residues long. Trimming stripped 2 bases from V and 5 bases from J, with 16 bases between. Germline V gene data show CDR1 as SGHTS and CDR2 as YDEGEE. The CDR3 region is CASSFGPIKGTEAFF. The CDR3, as DNA: TGTGCCAGCAGCTTTGGACCGATAAAGGGGACTGAAGCTTTCTTT. The entire variable domain, with the rest obtained from reference TRBV5-8 and TRBJ1-1, is as follows: EAGVTQSPTHLIKTRGQQATLRCSPISGHTSVYWYQQALGLGLQFLLWYDEGEERNRGNFPPRFSGRQFPNYSSELNVNALELEDSALYLCASSFGPIKGTEAFFGQGTRLTVV.

This rearrangement joins TRBV14 to TRBJ1-2, with D possibly matching TRBD1 (6 bases). The CDR3 covers 14 residues. The germline V gene encodes CDR1 SGHDN and CDR2 FVKESK. V lost 4 bases and J 4 bases, leaving 13 bases between the germline ends. The DNA for the CDR3 is TGTGCCAGCAGCCCCGTGGACAGAAGCTATGGCTACACCTTC. This sequence encodes CASSPVDRSYGYTF.

V and J are TRBV7-9 and TRBJ2-5; 8 bases match TRBD2. Unmatched junction bases numbered 4, after V lost 5 bases and J lost 2 bases. Germline CDR1 is SEHNR and CDR2 is FQNEAQ (reference sequence). The CDR3 runs to 14 residues. CDR3 protein: CASSQLAVQETQYF. CDR3 DNA sequence: TGTGCCAGCAGCCAACTAGCGGTTCAAGAGACCCAGTACTTC.

This clone occurred once. The gene calls are TRBV12-5 and TRBJ2-4, with 10 bases lining up with TRBD2. CDR3 length: 16 amino acids. Germline V gene lookup returns CDR1 LGHNT and CDR2 FRNRAP. V lost 4 bases and J lost 2; bases outside the gene matches: 5. The CDR3 region is CASGSSGGAPKNIQYF. In DNA form, the CDR3 reads TGTGCTAGTGGTTCTAGCGGGGGCGCACCCAAAAACATTCAGTACTTC. Filled out from reference TRBV12-5 and TRBJ2-4, the complete variable domain reads DARVTQTPRHKVTEMGQEVTMRCQPILGHNTVFWYRQTMMQGLELLAYFRNRAPLDDSGMPKDRFSAEMPDATLATLKIQPSEPRDSAVYFCASGSSGGAPKNIQYFGAGTRLSVL.

Here the CDR3 reads CASSKGTGDGTQYF. Written as DNA, the CDR3 is TGTGCCAGCAGCAAAGGGACAGGGGATGGGACCCAGTACTTC. The J gene is TRBJ2-5, the V gene TRBV7-8; 10 nucleotides align to TRBD1. The germline V gene has CDR1 SGHVS and CDR2 FQNEAQ. V gave up 5 bases and J gave up 7 bases; unmatched junction bases: 7. This CDR3 comprises 14 residues.

The V gene is TRBV11-3, the J gene TRBJ2-3; 11 bases map to TRBD1. Germline CDR1 and CDR2: SGHNT and YENEEA. The CDR3 covers 14 residues. Trimming took 5 bases from V and 6 from J; bases not matched to a gene: 4. The CDR3 nucleotides are TGTGCCAGCAGCCTAGGACAGGGGGCCGATACGCAGTATTTT. Its translation: CASSLGQGADTQYF. The full variable domain, its missing parts supplied by reference TRBV11-3 and TRBJ2-3, is EAGVVQSPRYKIIEKKQPVAFWCNPISGHNTLYWYLQNLGQGPELLIRYENEEAVDDSQLPKDRFSAERLKGVDSTLKIQPAELGDSAVYLCASSLGQGADTQYFGPGTRLTVL.

This clone occurred a few times. The gene calls are TRBV25-1 and TRBJ1-1; weak D call: TRBD1 (6 bases). Germline V gene data show CDR1 as MGHDK and CDR2 as SYGVNS. Deletions cut 5 bases from V and 1 base from J, with 11 bases between. This CDR3 comprises 14 residues. Here the CDR3 DNA reads TGTGCCAGCAGTTTGGGACACCCGAACACTGAAGCTTTCTTT. It is translated as CASSLGHPNTEAFF.

The chain joins TRBV5-1 to TRBJ2-3; tentative D call: TRBD1 (6 bases). The germline CDR1 and CDR2 sequences are SGHRS and YFSETQ. This CDR3 region has 15 residues. V gave up 3 bases and J gave up 1 base, with 12 bases separating them. The chain's CDR3 is CASSSGPGGTDTQYF. The DNA for the CDR3 is TGCGCCAGCAGCTCCGGACCAGGGGGCACAGATACGCAGTATTTT. Full variable domain (outside the CDR3, taken from reference TRBV5-1 and TRBJ2-3): KAGVTQTPRYLIKTRGQQVTLSCSPISGHRSVSWYQQTPGQGLQFLFEYFSETQRNKGNFPGRFSGRQFSNSRSEMNVSTLELGDSALYLCASSSGPGGTDTQYFGPGTRLTVL.

V usage is TRBV6-2 or TRBV6-3 and J usage is TRBJ2-7, with TRBD2 as a possible D gene (6 bases). Per germline, CDR1 MNHEY and CDR2 SVGEGT. The V gene lost 2 bases and the J gene lost 0 bases, with 11 bases spanning the gap. The CDR3 is 15 amino acids. The CDR3 sequence: CASSYRDGSSYEQYF. In nucleotides, the CDR3 is TGTGCCAGCAGTTACCGTGACGGGAGCTCCTACGAGCAGTACTTC.

CDR3 in DNA: TGTGCCAGCGGAGGACTAGCGGGGGCCGAAGAGACCCAGTACTTC. Residues: CASGGLAGAEETQYF. The V and J genes are TRBV2 and TRBJ2-5; 13 bases align to TRBD2. The CDR3 is 15 amino acids. CDR1 and CDR2 (germline): SNHLY, FYNNEI. V lost 8 bases to trimming and J lost 3 bases; unmatched junction nucleotides: 6.

This chain links TRBV3-1 (or the pseudogene TRBV3-2) with TRBJ1-1; D possibly corresponds to TRBD1 (5 bases). CDR1 is LGHDT and CDR2 is YNNKEL in the germline V gene (reference sequence). Trimming stripped 4 bases from V and 12 bases from J, with 12 bases between. The CDR3 runs to 11 residues. The CDR3 coding sequence is TGTGCCAGCAGCCTTGACAGAGTTCCTTTCTTT. Its translation is CASSLDRVPFF.

The rearrangement joins TRBV4-1 to TRBJ1-1, with TRBD1 matching over 9 bases. This CDR3 has 20 amino acids. Germline lookup yields CDR1 MGHRA and CDR2 YSYEKL. V dropped 0 bases and J dropped 5; count of bases not matched to a gene: 19. The CDR3 nucleotides are TGCGCCAGCAGCCAAGATCTAAAACACTCGGGACAGGGATGGTTGACTGAAGCTTTCTTT. It encodes CASSQDLKHSGQGWLTEAFF.

The chain joins TRBV3-1 (or the pseudogene TRBV3-2) to TRBJ2-7; possibly TRBD2 for D (6 bases). The V end was cut by 5 bases, the J end by 7 bases, with 9 bases between. This CDR3 region has 11 residues. CDR1 and CDR2 from the germline V gene are LGHDT and YNNKEL (reference sequence). CDR3 amino acids: CASSNGGEQYF. As DNA, the CDR3 is TGTGCCAGCAGCAATGGGGGGGAGCAGTACTTC.

This clone showed up just a few times. This chain connects TRBV5-6 to TRBJ2-2, with 7 nucleotides matching TRBD2. V trimming: 2 bases; J trimming: 1 base; junction bases outside the gene matches: 2. The germline V gene encodes CDR1 SGHDT and CDR2 YYEEEE. This CDR3 region has 15 residues. The CDR3 loop reads CASSFGGRNTGELFF. The CDR3 DNA reads TGTGCCAGCAGCTTCGGGGGGAGGAACACCGGGGAGCTGTTTTTT.